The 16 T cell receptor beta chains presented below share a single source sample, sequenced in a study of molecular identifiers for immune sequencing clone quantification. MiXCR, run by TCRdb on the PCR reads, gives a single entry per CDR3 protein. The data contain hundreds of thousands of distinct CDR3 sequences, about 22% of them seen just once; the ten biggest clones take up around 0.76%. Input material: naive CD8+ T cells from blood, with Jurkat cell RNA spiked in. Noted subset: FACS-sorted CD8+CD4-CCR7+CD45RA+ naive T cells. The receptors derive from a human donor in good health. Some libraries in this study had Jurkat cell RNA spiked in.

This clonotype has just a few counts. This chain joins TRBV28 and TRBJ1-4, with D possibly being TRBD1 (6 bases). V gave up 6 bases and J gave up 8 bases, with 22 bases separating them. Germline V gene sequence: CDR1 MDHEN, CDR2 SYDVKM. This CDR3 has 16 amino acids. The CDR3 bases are TGTGCCAGCAGCATGGCCCTGGGACATAAGGGGGAAAAACTGTTTTTT. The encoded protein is CASSMALGHKGEKLFF.

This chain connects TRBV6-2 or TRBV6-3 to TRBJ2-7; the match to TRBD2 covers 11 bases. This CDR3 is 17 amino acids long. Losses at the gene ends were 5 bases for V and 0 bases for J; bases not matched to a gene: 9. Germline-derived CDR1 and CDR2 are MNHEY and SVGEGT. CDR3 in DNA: TGTGCCAGCAGTCACGGGCTAGCGGGGGGCTTCTCCTACGAGCAGTACTTC. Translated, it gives CASSHGLAGGFSYEQYF.

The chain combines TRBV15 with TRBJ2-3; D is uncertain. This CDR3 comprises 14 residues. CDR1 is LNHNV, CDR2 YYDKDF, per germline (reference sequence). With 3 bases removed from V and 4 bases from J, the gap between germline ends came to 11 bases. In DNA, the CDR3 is TGTGCCACCAGCAGGCTTTCGTCCGCAGATACGCAGTATTTT. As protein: CATSRLSSADTQYF.

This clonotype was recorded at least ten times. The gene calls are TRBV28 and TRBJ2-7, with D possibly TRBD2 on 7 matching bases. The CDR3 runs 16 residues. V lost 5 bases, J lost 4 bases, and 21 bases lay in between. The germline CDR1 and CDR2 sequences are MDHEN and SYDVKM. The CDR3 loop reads CASSDHPSGRGYEQYF. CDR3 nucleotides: TGTGCCAGCAGTGACCATCCCTCAGGGAGGGGGTACGAGCAGTACTTC.

The CDR3 DNA reads as TGTGCCAGCAGCTCACTTGGCGTAACGGGGACAGATACGCAGTATTTT. Translated: CASSSLGVTGTDTQYF. The J gene is TRBJ2-3, the V gene TRBV13; maybe TRBD2 (5 bases). Germline loops: CDR1 PRHDT, CDR2 FYEKMQ (reference sequence). The CDR3 extends over 16 amino acids. The germline V and J ends were trimmed by 4 bases and 3 bases, with 17 bases remaining between them.

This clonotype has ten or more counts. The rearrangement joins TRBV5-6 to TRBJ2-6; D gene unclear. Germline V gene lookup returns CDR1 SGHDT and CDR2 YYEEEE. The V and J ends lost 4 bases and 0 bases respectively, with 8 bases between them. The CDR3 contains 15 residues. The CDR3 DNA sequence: TGTGCCAGCAGCCTGTTTGCCTCTGGGGCCAACGTCCTGACTTTC. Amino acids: CASSLFASGANVLTF.

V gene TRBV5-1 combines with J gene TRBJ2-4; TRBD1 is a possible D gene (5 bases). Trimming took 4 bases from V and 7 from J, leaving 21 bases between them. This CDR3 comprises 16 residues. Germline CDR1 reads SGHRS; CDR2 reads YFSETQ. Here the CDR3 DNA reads TGCGCCAGCAGCCCCCGTACAGGTTCGTCGGTCAACATTCAGTACTTC. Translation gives CASSPRTGSSVNIQYF. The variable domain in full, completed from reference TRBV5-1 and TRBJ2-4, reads KAGVTQTPRYLIKTRGQQVTLSCSPISGHRSVSWYQQTPGQGLQFLFEYFSETQRNKGNFPGRFSGRQFSNSRSEMNVSTLELGDSALYLCASSPRTGSSVNIQYFGAGTRLSVL.

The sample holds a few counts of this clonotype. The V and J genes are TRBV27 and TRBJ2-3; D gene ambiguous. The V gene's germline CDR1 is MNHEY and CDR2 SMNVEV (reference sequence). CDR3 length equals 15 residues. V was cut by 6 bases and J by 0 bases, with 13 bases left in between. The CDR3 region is CASRSLLSSTDTQYF. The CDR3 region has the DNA TGTGCCAGCAGGTCTCTTCTCTCTAGCACAGATACGCAGTATTTT.

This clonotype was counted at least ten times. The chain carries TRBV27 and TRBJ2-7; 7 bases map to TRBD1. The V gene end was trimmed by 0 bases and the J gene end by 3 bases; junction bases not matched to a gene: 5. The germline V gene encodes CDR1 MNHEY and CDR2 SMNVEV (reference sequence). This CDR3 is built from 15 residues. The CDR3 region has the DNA TGTGCCAGCAGTTTATCCGGGGACAGCCTCTACGAGCAGTACTTC. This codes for CASSLSGDSLYEQYF.

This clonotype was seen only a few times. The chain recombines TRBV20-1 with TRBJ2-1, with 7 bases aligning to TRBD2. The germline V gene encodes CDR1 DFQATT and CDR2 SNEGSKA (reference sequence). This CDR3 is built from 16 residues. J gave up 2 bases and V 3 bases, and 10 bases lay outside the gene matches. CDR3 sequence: CSARGALAAAYNEQFF. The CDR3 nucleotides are TGCAGTGCTAGGGGAGCCCTAGCGGCAGCCTACAATGAGCAGTTCTTC.

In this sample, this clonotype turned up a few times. In DNA, the CDR3 is TGCGCCAGCAGTTCCCTTTCTGGGGAGCTGTTTTTT. As protein: CASSSLSGELFF. The genes are TRBV10-2 and TRBJ2-2; D is uncertain. The germline V gene encodes CDR1 WSHSY and CDR2 SAAADI. The CDR3 is 12 residues long. V dropped 5 bases and J dropped 8 bases, with 9 bases sitting between them.

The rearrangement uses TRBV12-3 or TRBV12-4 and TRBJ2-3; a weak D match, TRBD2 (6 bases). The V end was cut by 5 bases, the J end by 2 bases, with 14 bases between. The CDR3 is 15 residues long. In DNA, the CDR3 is TGTGCCAGCAGTCCTCCGGGGGACCTCACAGATACGCAGTATTTT. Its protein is CASSPPGDLTDTQYF.

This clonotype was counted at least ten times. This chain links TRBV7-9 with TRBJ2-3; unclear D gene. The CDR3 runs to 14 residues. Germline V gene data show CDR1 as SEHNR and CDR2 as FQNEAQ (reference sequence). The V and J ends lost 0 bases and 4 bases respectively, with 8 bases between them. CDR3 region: CASSLAVQSDTQYF. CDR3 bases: TGTGCCAGCAGCTTAGCTGTGCAGTCAGATACGCAGTATTTT.

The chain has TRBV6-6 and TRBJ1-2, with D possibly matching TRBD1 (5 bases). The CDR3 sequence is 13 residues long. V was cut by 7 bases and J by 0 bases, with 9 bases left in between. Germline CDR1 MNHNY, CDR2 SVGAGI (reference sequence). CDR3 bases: TGTGCCAGCACCCAGACAGCTAACTATGGCTACACCTTC. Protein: CASTQTANYGYTF.

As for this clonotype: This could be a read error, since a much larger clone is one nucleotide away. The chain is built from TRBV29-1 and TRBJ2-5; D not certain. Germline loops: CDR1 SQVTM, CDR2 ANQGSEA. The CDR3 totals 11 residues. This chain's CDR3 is CSVVVGEPQYF. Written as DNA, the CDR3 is TGCAGCGTTGTGGTCGGAGAGCCCCAGTACTTC.

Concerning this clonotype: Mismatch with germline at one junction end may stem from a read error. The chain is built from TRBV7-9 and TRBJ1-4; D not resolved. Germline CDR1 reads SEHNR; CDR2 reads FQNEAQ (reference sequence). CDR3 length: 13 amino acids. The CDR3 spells CASSPPEGGNRLF. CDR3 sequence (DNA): TGTGCCAGCAGCCCCCCCGAGGGCGGCAACCGTCTATTT.